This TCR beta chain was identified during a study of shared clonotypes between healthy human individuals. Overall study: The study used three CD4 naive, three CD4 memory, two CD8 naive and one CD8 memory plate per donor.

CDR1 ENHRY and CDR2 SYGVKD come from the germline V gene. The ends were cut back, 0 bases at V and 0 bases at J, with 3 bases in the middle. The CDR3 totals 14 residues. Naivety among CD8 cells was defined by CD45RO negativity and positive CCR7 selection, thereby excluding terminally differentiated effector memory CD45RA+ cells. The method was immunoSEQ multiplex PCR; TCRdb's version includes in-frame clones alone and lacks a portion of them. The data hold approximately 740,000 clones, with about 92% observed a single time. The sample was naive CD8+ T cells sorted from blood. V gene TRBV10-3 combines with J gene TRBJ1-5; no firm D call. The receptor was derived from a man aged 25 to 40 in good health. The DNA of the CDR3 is TGTGCCATCAGTGAGTCATTTAGCAATCAGCCCCAGCATTTT. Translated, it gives CAISESFSNQPQHF.